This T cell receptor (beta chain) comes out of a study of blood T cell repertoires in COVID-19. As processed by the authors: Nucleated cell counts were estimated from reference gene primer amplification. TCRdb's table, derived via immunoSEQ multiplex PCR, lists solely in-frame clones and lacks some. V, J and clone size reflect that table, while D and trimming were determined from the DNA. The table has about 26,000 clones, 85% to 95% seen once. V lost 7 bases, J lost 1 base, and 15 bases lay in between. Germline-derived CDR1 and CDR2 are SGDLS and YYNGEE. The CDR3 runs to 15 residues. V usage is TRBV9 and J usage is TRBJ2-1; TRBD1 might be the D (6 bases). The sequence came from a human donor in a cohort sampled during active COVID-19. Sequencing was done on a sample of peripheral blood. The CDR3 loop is CASDRDIGSYNEQFF. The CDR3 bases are TGTGCCAGCGACCGGGACATAGGGTCCTACAATGAGCAGTTCTTC.